These 19 T cell receptor beta chains were sequenced from one sample in a study of T cell responses to AZD1222 COVID-19 vaccine. Profiled with immunoSEQ multiplex PCR; TCRdb holds only in-frame clones, not every one. The table lists roughly 200,000 clones, 94% of them singletons. The material was peripheral blood, obtained 28 days after the second dose of the MenACWY control vaccine. These receptors were collected from an adult who received the MenACWY meningococcal vaccine as a control.

The V call is TRBV6-5, the J call TRBJ2-3; 7 nucleotides match TRBD1. This CDR3 is built from 13 residues. V shed 4 bases, J shed 8 bases, and the junction held 6 bases outside the gene matches. Germline V gene data show CDR1 as MNHEY and CDR2 as SVGAGI. The CDR3 region is CASSSETGTTQYF. The DNA of the CDR3 is TGTGCCAGCAGTTCCGAGACAGGGACTACGCAGTATTTT.

The rearrangement joins TRBV28 to TRBJ1-1; TRBD1 is a possible D gene (6 bases). There are 16 residues in the CDR3. In germline, CDR1 is MDHEN, CDR2 SYDVKM. V lost 6 bases and J 5 bases, leaving 22 bases between the germline ends. Here the CDR3 reads CASSFWEGGQKTEAFF. CDR3 coding DNA: TGTGCCAGCAGCTTTTGGGAAGGGGGGCAGAAAACTGAAGCTTTCTTT.

The chain employs TRBV4-3 and TRBJ2-1; tentatively, D is TRBD2 (5 bases). CDR3 size: 14 residues. The germline gives CDR1 LGHNA, CDR2 YSLEER. V lost 1 base and J 6 bases, leaving 10 bases between the germline ends. CDR3 amino acids: CASSQGRGGNEQFF. In DNA form, the CDR3 reads TGCGCCAGCAGCCAAGGACGGGGTGGCAATGAGCAGTTCTTC.

CDR3 protein: CASSLASRDRAYNEQFF. The CDR3 coding sequence is TGTGCCAGCAGCCTAGCGAGCCGGGACAGGGCTTACAATGAGCAGTTCTTC. The chain links TRBV11-2 to TRBJ2-1; 9 nucleotides match TRBD1. J lost 4 bases, V lost 5 bases, and 12 bases had no gene match. The CDR3 is made up of 17 amino acids. Per germline, CDR1 SGHAT and CDR2 FQNNGV. Drawing the rest from reference TRBV11-2 and TRBJ2-1, the complete variable domain is EAGVAQSPRYKIIEKRQSVAFWCNPISGHATLYWYQQILGQGPKLLIQFQNNGVVDDSQLPKDRFSAERLKGVDSTLKIQPAKLEDSAVYLCASSLASRDRAYNEQFFGPGTRLTVL.

The V and J genes are TRBV6-5 and TRBJ2-3; TRBD1 is a possible D gene (5 bases). This CDR3 is built from 15 residues. V was clipped by 11 bases and J by 2 bases, with 20 bases between them. The germline V gene has CDR1 MNHEY and CDR2 SVGAGI. DNA of the CDR3: TGTGCCGGCACCATAGACAGCCTCCTCACAGATACGCAGTATTTT. This encodes CAGTIDSLLTDTQYF.

The J gene is TRBJ2-2, the V gene TRBV5-4; either TRBD1 or TRBD2 may fit D (5 bases each). V was cut by 3 bases and J by 2 bases, with 8 bases left in between. The CDR3 runs 14 residues. The germline V gene has CDR1 SGHNT and CDR2 YYREEE (reference sequence). Here the CDR3 DNA reads TGTGCCAGCAGCTGGGGACCAAACACCGGGGAGCTGTTTTTT. Residues: CASSWGPNTGELFF.

The CDR3 nucleotides are TGTGCCAGCAGCCAAGGGGGGAGAGGCACTGAAGCTTTCTTT. Translation: CASSQGGRGTEAFF. The chain links TRBV14 to TRBJ1-1; TRBD1 might be the D (5 bases). Deletions cut 1 base from V and 4 bases from J, with 10 bases between. CDR3 length: 14 residues. Germline CDR1 reads SGHDN; CDR2 reads FVKESK.

The chain carries TRBV5-5 and TRBJ2-3, with TRBD2 identical over 8 bases. Looked up from germline, CDR1 is SGHKS and CDR2 is YYEKEE (reference sequence). With 2 bases clipped from V and 1 base from J, the junction kept 0 bases outside the gene matches. This CDR3 region has 14 residues. CDR3 amino acids: CASSFSGGTDTQYF. The CDR3 bases are TGTGCCAGCAGCTTTAGCGGGGGCACAGATACGCAGTATTTT.

For the CDR3, the DNA is TGCGCCAGCAGCAAGATTGACAGGACCCTTGACAATGAGCAGTTCTTC. Its translation: CASSKIDRTLDNEQFF. This chain links TRBV5-1 with TRBJ2-1, with D tentatively TRBD1 (6 bases). The CDR3 loop spans 16 amino acids. V lost 4 bases to trimming and J lost 5 bases, with 19 bases between them. The V gene's germline CDR1 is SGHRS and CDR2 YFSETQ.

A single count supports this clone. CDR3 sequence reads: CASSPGPHLNNSPLHF. CDR3 sequence (DNA): TGTGCCAGCAGCCCGGGTCCCCACCTAAATAATTCACCCCTCCACTTT. V and J are TRBV7-9 and TRBJ1-6; D not resolved. Germline V lookup: CDR1 SEHNR, CDR2 FQNEAQ (reference sequence). The V gene lost 5 bases and the J gene lost 5 bases, with 16 bases spanning the gap. The CDR3 covers 16 residues.

The chain employs TRBV7-9 and TRBJ1-4; 10 bases fit TRBD1. J lost 8 bases, V lost 0 bases, and 3 bases had no gene match. The germline gives CDR1 SEHNR, CDR2 FQNEAQ (reference sequence). The length of the CDR3 is 15 residues. The CDR3 bases are TGTGCCAGCAGCTTAGCGGACAGGGGGAAAGAAAAACTGTTTTTT. It codes for CASSLADRGKEKLFF.

This CDR3 is CASSPNYRVGNQPQHF. The CDR3 DNA sequence: TGTGCCAGCAGCCCCAATTACAGGGTTGGCAATCAGCCCCAGCATTTT. The V call is TRBV2, the J call TRBJ1-5; D possibly corresponds to TRBD1 (6 bases). This CDR3 contains 16 residues. V lost 6 bases to trimming and J lost 2 bases, with 17 bases between them. CDR1 and CDR2 (germline): SNHLY, FYNNEI.

The gene calls are TRBV9 and TRBJ2-3; 12 nucleotides match TRBD2. The junction had 3 bases not matched to a gene; V was cut back by 0 bases and J by 1 base. The germline V gene encodes CDR1 SGDLS and CDR2 YYNGEE. The CDR3 spans 17 residues. CDR3 amino acids: CASSVGTSGMGTDTQYF. CDR3 bases: TGTGCCAGCAGCGTAGGGACTAGCGGGATGGGCACAGATACGCAGTATTTT.

This sequence joins TRBV27 and TRBJ2-3; perhaps TRBD2 as D (5 bases). Trimming cost V 2 bases and J 0 bases, with 9 bases left between them. The germline CDR1 and CDR2 sequences are MNHEY and SMNVEV (reference sequence). This CDR3 spans 15 amino acids. The CDR3 nucleotides read TGTGCCAGCAGTTTAAGGAGGCAGAGCACAGATACGCAGTATTTT. Residues: CASSLRRQSTDTQYF.

This sequence joins TRBV6-4 and TRBJ2-3; 10 bases are a match to TRBD2. In germline, CDR1 is MRHNA, CDR2 SNTAGT. This CDR3 has 15 residues. Trimming cost V 3 bases and J 8 bases; bases outside gene matches: 8. The DNA of the CDR3 is TGTGCCAGCAGTGAGGAGCGGGGGGGTGCAGCTACGCAGTATTTT. Residues: CASSEERGGAATQYF.

The chain is built from TRBV27 and TRBJ2-4; 12 nucleotides agree with TRBD2. V was clipped by 6 bases and J by 8 bases; unmatched bases: 5. In germline, CDR1 is MNHEY, CDR2 SMNVEV (reference sequence). This CDR3 comprises 14 residues. This CDR3 reads CASRLTSGSYIQYF. CDR3 DNA sequence: TGTGCCAGCAGACTGACTAGCGGGAGTTACATTCAGTACTTC.

The chain joins TRBV2 to TRBJ2-1, with D tentatively TRBD2 (6 bases). CDR3 size: 15 residues. V lost 0 bases and J 6 bases, leaving 12 bases between the germline ends. Germline CDR1 and CDR2: SNHLY and FYNNEI. As DNA, the CDR3 is TGTGCCAGCAGTGAAGCGCGGGGATTGGGCAATGAGCAGTTCTTC. It yields the protein CASSEARGLGNEQFF.

The V and J genes are TRBV4-3 and TRBJ1-5; no definite D call. The V and J ends lost 0 bases and 5 bases respectively, with 5 bases between them. Germline CDR1 and CDR2: LGHNA and YSLEER. The length of the CDR3 is 13 residues. The CDR3 sequence is CASSQDSYQPQHF. As DNA, the CDR3 is TGCGCCAGCAGCCAAGACAGCTATCAGCCCCAGCATTTT.

V and J are TRBV12-3 or TRBV12-4 and TRBJ2-2; D unresolved. This CDR3 region has 12 residues. The V and J ends lost 10 bases and 4 bases respectively, with 10 bases between them. CDR3 DNA: TGTGCCAACAGCGTAGGCACCGGGGAGCTGTTTTTT. The encoded protein is CANSVGTGELFF.